These 11 T cell receptor beta chains originate from one sample sequenced in a study of blood T cell repertoires in COVID-19. Some clones are missing from TCRdb's copy, which holds only in-frame ones; the method was immunoSEQ multiplex PCR. The sample lists about 280,000 clones, about nine tenths occurring once. The material sequenced was peripheral blood. Receptors were obtained from a woman in her thirties or forties who had recovered from COVID-19.

This sequence joins TRBV28 and TRBJ2-5; 10 bases agree with TRBD1. The germline V gene has CDR1 MDHEN and CDR2 SYDVKM. This CDR3 has 15 amino acids. V trimming: 4 bases; J trimming: 3 bases; junction bases outside the gene matches: 5. The CDR3 DNA sequence: TGTGCCAGCAGTTCACCGGGACAGGGGAAAGAGACCCAGTACTTC. This sequence encodes CASSSPGQGKETQYF.

V usage is TRBV3-1 (or the pseudogene TRBV3-2) and J usage is TRBJ1-5; 8 nucleotides match TRBD1. This CDR3 contains 16 residues. Trimming took 4 bases from V and 2 from J; bases not matched to a gene: 7. CDR1 is LGHDT and CDR2 is YNNKEL in the germline V gene (reference sequence). CDR3: CASSPRTGFGNQPQHF. CDR3 nucleotide sequence: TGTGCCAGCAGCCCAAGGACAGGGTTCGGCAATCAGCCCCAGCATTTT.

The chain uses TRBV18 and TRBJ1-1; D is undetermined. This CDR3 is 16 amino acids long. Germline lookup yields CDR1 KGHSH and CDR2 LQKENI. V dropped 5 bases and J dropped 4 bases, with 20 bases sitting between them. CDR3 in amino acids: CASSATGGLRSTEAFF. The CDR3, as DNA: TGTGCCAGCTCAGCTACGGGAGGCTTGCGGAGCACTGAAGCTTTCTTT.

This chain connects TRBV6-5 to TRBJ1-3; D remains ambiguous. The CDR3 runs to 14 residues. Trimming took off 7 bases at V and 3 bases at J, with 13 bases between the two ends. Germline V lookup: CDR1 MNHEY, CDR2 SVGAGI. The CDR3 coding sequence is TGTGCCAGCAACGGAGGGTATTTTGGAAACACCATATATTTT. The encoded protein is CASNGGYFGNTIYF.

The chain is built from TRBV15 and TRBJ2-1, with D perhaps matching TRBD2 (6 bases). The germline V gene encodes CDR1 LNHNV and CDR2 YYDKDF (reference sequence). V shed 3 bases and J shed 6 bases, with 12 bases lying between them. This CDR3 contains 14 residues. The CDR3 region is CATSRGGGVNEQFF. Written as DNA, the CDR3 is TGTGCCACCAGCAGGGGAGGAGGGGTCAATGAGCAGTTCTTC.

The table lists this clone with a few counts. J is TRBJ2-5 and V is TRBV28; 10 bases match TRBD2. Germline CDR1 reads MDHEN; CDR2 reads SYDVKM. The CDR3 spans 15 residues. The ends lost 7 bases at V and 7 bases at J; junction bases unmatched: 12. This CDR3 reads CASNAGASGSGTQYF. The CDR3 DNA is TGTGCCAGCAACGCGGGGGCTAGCGGGAGCGGGACCCAGTACTTC.

The chain combines TRBV9 with TRBJ2-7, with D possibly TRBD2 on 5 matching bases. Germline V gene lookup returns CDR1 SGDLS and CDR2 YYNGEE. Trimming took off 4 bases at V and 3 bases at J, with 26 bases between the two ends. The CDR3 runs 18 residues. For the CDR3, the DNA is TGTGCCAGCAGCTTCCAGTGGGCGGGTTCGGCCCCAGACTACGAGCAGTACTTC. Protein product: CASSFQWAGSAPDYEQYF.

This clone was seen a single time. V gene TRBV24-1 combines with J gene TRBJ1-1; 10 positions agree with TRBD1. The germline CDR1 and CDR2 sequences are KGHDR and SFDVKD. V lost 4 bases to trimming and J lost 8 bases; unmatched junction nucleotides: 6. The CDR3 runs 14 residues. The CDR3 nucleotides are TGTGCCACCAGTGACACCGGGACAGGGGCAGAAGCTTTCTTT. Amino acid sequence: CATSDTGTGAEAFF.

Concerning this clone itself: Other DNA sequences in this sample translate to the same CDR3. The chain links TRBV4-1 to TRBJ2-2; D remains ambiguous. Germline V gene sequence: CDR1 MGHRA, CDR2 YSYEKL. The CDR3 is made up of 12 amino acids. V was cut by 6 bases and J by 5 bases, with 7 bases left in between. This CDR3 is CASSQYTGELFF. CDR3 DNA: TGCGCCAGCAGTCAGTATACCGGGGAGCTGTTTTTT.

The chain employs TRBV7-9 and TRBJ2-7, with 8 bases aligning to TRBD2. Germline values: CDR1 SEHNR, CDR2 FQNEAQ (reference sequence). CDR3 length: 13 residues. V dropped 5 bases and J dropped 7; count of bases not matched to a gene: 7. CDR3 protein: CASSPGGTDEQYF. DNA of the CDR3: TGTGCCAGCAGCCCGGGGGGGACGGATGAGCAGTACTTC.

The CDR3 region is CASSVNPQGVRIPTGELFF. The DNA of the CDR3 is TGTGCCAGCAGCGTAAACCCCCAGGGCGTTCGGATCCCCACCGGGGAGCTGTTTTTT. This chain links TRBV9 with TRBJ2-2; tentatively, D is TRBD1 (5 bases). The CDR3 totals 19 residues. The germline V and J ends were trimmed by 1 base and 4 bases, with 23 bases remaining between them. Looked up from germline, CDR1 is SGDLS and CDR2 is YYNGEE. The full variable domain, completed using reference TRBV9 and TRBJ2-2, is DSGVTQTPKHLITATGQRVTLRCSPRSGDLSVYWYQQSLDQGLQFLIQYYNGEERAKGNILERFSAQQFPDLHSELNLSSLELGDSALYFCASSVNPQGVRIPTGELFFGEGSRLTVL.